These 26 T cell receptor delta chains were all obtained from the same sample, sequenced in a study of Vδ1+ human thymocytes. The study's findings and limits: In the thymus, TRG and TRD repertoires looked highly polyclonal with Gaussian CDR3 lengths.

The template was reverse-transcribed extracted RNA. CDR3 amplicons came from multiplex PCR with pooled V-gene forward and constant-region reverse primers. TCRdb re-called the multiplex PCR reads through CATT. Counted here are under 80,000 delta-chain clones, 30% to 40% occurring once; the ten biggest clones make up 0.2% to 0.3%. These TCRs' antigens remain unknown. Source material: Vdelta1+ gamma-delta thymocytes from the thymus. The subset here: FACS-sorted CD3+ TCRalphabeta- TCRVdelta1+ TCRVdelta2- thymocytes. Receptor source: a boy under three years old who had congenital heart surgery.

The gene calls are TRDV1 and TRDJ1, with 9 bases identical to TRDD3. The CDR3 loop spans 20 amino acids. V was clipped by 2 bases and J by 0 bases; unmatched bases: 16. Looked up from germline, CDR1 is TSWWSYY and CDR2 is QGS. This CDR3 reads CALGELRVRTGGQDTDKLIF. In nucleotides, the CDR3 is TGTGCTCTTGGGGAATTAAGGGTACGTACTGGGGGACAAGACACCGATAAACTCATCTTT.

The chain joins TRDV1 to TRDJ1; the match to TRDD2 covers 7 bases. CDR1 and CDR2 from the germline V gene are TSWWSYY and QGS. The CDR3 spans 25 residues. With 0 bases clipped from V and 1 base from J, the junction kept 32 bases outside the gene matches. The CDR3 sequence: CALGELGEGSYGRLSPPGGTDKLIF. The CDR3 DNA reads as TGTGCTCTTGGGGAACTAGGGGAGGGTTCCTACGGGAGATTATCCCCCCCAGGGGGCACCGATAAACTCATCTTT.

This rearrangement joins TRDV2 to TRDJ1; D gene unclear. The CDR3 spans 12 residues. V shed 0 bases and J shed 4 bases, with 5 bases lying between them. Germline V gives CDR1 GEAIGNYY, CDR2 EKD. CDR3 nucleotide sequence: TGTGCCTGTGACACCGGGGTCGATAAACTCATCTTT. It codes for CACDTGVDKLIF.

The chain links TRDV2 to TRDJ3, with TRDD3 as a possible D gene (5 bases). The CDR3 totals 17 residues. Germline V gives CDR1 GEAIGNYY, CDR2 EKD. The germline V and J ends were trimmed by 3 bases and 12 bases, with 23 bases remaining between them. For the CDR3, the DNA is TGTGCCTGTGACCCCGGGGACTATCCCCTCTCCGTCCGACAGATGTTTTTC. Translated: CACDPGDYPLSVRQMFF.

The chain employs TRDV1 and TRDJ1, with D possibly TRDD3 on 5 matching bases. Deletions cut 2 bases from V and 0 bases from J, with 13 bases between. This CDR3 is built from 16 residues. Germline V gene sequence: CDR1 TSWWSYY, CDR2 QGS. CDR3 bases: TGTGCTCTTGGGGAAAACTGGACCAGGTACACCGATAAACTCATCTTT. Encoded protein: CALGENWTRYTDKLIF.

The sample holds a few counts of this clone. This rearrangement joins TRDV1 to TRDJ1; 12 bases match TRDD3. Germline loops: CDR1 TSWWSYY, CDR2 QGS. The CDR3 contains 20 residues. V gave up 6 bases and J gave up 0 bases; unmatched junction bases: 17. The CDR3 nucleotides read TGTGCTCTTGGCGTAGATGGACGGGGGTACTGGGGGATACACACCGATAAACTCATCTTT. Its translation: CALGVDGRGYWGIHTDKLIF.

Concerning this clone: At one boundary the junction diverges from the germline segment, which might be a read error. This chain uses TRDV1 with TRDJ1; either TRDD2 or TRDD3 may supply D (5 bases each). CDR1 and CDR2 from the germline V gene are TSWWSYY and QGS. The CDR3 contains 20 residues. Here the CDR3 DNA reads TGTGCCCTTGGGAACGGTCGGTCCCTACGACACTCCCCATACTCAGGGGGACTCATCTTT. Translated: CALGNGRSLRHSPYSGGLIF.

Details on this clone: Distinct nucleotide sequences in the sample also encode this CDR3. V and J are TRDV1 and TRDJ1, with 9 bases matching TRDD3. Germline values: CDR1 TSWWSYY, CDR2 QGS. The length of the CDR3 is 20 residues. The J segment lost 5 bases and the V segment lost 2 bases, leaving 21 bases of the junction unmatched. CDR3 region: CALGEEPDRVRTGGPDKLIF. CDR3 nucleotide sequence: TGTGCTCTTGGGGAAGAGCCGGACCGTGTGCGTACTGGGGGACCGGATAAACTCATCTTT.

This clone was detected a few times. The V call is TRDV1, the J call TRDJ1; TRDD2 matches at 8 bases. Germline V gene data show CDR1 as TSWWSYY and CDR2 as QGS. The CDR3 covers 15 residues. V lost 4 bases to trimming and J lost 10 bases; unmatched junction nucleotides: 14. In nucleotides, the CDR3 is TGTGCTCTTGGGGGCACTTCCTACGTACCCTATAGACTCATCTTT. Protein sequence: CALGGTSYVPYRLIF.

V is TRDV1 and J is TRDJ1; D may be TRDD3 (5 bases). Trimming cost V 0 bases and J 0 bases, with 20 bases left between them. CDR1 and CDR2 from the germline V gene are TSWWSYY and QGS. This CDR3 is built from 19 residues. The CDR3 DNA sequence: TGTGCTCTTGGGGAACTTATAGGCGACATACGCGGATACACCGATAAACTCATCTTT. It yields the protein CALGELIGDIRGYTDKLIF.

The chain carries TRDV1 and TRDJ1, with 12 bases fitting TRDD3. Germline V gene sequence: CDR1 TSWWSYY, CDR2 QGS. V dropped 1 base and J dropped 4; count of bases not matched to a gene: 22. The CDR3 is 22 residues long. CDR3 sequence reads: CALGERFLRILLGDTGDDKLIF. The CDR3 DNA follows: TGTGCTCTTGGGGAACGCTTCCTACGCATCCTACTGGGGGATACTGGGGACGATAAACTCATCTTT.

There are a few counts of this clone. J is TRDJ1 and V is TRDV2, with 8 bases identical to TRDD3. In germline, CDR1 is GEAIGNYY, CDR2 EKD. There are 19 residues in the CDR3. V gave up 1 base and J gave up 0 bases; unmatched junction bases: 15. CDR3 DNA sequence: TGTGCCTGTGACACAGGATGTGGGGGATCAAACCCGTACACCGATAAACTCATCTTT. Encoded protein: CACDTGCGGSNPYTDKLIF.

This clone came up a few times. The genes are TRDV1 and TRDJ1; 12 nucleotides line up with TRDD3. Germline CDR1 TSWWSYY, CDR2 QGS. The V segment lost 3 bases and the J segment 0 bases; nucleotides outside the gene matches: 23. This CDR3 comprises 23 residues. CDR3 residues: CALGEPPSPPSYWGIHDTDKLIF. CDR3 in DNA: TGTGCTCTTGGGGAGCCCCCTTCCCCTCCGTCGTACTGGGGGATACACGACACCGATAAACTCATCTTT.

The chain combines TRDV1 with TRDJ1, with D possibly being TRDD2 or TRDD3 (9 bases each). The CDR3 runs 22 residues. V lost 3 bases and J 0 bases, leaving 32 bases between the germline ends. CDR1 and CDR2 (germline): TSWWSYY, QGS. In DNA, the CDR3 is TGTGCTCTTGGGGAGCCTCCTTCCTACGTCTGGGGGATCGCGGTGTACACCGATAAACTCATCTTT. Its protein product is CALGEPPSYVWGIAVYTDKLIF.

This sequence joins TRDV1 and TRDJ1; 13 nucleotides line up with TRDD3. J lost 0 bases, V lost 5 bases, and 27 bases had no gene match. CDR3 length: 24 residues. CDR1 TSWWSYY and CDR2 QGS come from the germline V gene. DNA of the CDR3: TGTGCTCTTGGGTCAACGAGTACTGGGGGATACGCGTATCCGGTCGGTCCCTACACCGATAAACTCATCTTT. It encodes CALGSTSTGGYAYPVGPYTDKLIF.

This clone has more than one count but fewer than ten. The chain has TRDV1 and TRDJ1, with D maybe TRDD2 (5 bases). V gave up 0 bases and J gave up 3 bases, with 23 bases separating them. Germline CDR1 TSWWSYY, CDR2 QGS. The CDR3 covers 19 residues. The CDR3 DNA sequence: TGTGCTCTTGGGGAACTTCACCTTCTCTTCCGGAAAGGGGCCGATAAACTCATCTTT. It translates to CALGELHLLFRKGADKLIF.

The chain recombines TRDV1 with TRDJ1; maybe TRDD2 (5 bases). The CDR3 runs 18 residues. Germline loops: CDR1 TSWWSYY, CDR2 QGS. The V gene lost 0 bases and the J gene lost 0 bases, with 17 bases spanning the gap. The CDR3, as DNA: TGTGCTCTTGGGGAACTATGGAAGCCGGCCTACAACACCGATAAACTCATCTTT. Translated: CALGELWKPAYNTDKLIF.

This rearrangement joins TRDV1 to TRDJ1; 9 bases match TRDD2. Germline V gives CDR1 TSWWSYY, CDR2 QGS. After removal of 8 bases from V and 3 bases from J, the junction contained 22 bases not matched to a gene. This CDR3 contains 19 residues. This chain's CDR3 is CALPLPFLRRVWTADKLIF. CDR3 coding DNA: TGTGCTCTTCCTCTACCCTTCCTACGCCGTGTGTGGACGGCCGATAAACTCATCTTT.

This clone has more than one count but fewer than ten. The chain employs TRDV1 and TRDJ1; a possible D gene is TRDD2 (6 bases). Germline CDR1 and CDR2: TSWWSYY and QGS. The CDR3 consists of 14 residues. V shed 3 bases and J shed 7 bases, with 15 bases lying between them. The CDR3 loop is CALGDRPSTFKLIF. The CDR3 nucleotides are TGTGCTCTTGGGGACCGCCCTTCCACATTTAAACTCATCTTT.

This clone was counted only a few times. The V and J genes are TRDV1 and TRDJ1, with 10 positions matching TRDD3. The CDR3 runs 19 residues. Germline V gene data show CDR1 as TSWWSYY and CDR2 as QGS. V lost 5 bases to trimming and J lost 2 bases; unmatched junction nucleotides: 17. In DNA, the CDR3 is TGTGCTCTTGGGCAAGCGGGTCCTACCACTGGGGGATCGACCGATAAACTCATCTTT. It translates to CALGQAGPTTGGSTDKLIF.

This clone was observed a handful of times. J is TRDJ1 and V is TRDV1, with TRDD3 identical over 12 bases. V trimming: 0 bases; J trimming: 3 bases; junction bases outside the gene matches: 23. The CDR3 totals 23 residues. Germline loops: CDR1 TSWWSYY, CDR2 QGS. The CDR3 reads CALGELDSYGLIWGIRGPDKLIF. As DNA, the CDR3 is TGTGCTCTTGGGGAACTCGATTCCTACGGCCTTATCTGGGGGATACGCGGTCCCGATAAACTCATCTTT.

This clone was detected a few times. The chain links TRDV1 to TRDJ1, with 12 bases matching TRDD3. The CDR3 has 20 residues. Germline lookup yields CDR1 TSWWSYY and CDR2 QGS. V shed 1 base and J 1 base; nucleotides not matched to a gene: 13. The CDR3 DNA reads TGTGCTCTTGGGGAACCTTCTTCCTACTGGGGGATACTCGGCACCGATAAACTCATCTTT. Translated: CALGEPSSYWGILGTDKLIF.

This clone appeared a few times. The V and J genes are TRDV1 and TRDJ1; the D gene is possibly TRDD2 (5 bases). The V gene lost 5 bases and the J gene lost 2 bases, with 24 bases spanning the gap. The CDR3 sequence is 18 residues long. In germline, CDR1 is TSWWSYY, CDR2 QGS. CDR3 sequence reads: CALGLPSPAFIGTDKLIF. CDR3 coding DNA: TGTGCTCTTGGGTTGCCTTCACCCGCGTTTATAGGAACCGATAAACTCATCTTT.

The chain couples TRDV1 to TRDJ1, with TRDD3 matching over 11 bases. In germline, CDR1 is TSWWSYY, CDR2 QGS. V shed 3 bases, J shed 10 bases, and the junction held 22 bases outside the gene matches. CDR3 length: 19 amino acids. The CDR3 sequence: CALGDPSYLALGDTVGLIF. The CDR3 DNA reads TGTGCTCTTGGGGATCCTTCCTACCTTGCTCTGGGGGATACCGTAGGACTCATCTTT.

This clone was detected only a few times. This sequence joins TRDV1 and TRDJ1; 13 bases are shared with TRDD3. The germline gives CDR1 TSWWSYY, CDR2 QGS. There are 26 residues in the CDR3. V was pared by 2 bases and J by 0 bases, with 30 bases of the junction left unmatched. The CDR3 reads CALGEFSFLRTRTGGYAEKYTDKLIF. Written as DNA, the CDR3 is TGTGCTCTTGGGGAATTCTCCTTCCTCCGTACTCGAACTGGGGGATACGCTGAGAAGTACACCGATAAACTCATCTTT.

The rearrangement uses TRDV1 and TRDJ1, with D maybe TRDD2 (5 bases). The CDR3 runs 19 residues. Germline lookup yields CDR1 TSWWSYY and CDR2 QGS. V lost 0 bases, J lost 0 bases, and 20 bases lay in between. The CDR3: CALGELGPTWAPYTDKLIF. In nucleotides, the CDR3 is TGTGCTCTTGGGGAACTAGGCCCTACGTGGGCCCCGTACACCGATAAACTCATCTTT.